The next 28 T cell receptor beta chains were all read from a single sample in a study of T cells expressing NK-cell markers. From its re-call of the 5' RACE reads, TCRdb lists each CDR3 protein once, without DNA. The table for this sample gives 200,000 to 300,000 distinct CDR3 sequences. The specimen sequenced was blood T cells: a sorted CD56 or NKG2C T cell subset, CD4+ or CD8+ T cells, or bulk PBMC T cells (not recorded which). Source of these receptors: a man in his late teens or twenties in good health.

The CDR3 sequence: CASSSIRARASSGTDTQYF. The chain couples TRBV5-1 to TRBJ2-3; as DNA is missing, the TRBD1 call by TCRdb cannot be tested. This CDR3 spans 19 amino acids. Germline V lookup: CDR1 SGHRS, CDR2 YFSETQ.

This chain connects TRBV12-3 or TRBV12-4 to TRBJ2-5; the D gene TCRdb calls, TRBD1, cannot be checked with no DNA. CDR3 size: 17 residues. This CDR3 reads CASSSNHRDRGQETQYF.

The rearrangement joins TRBV12-3 or TRBV12-4 to TRBJ2-1; TCRdb proposes TRBD2, but this gene call is untestable without DNA. There are 12 residues in the CDR3. The CDR3 reads CASSFLVGEQFF.

The CDR3 loop is CATSDASRSRTDTQYF. V usage is TRBV24-1 and J usage is TRBJ2-3; the D call of TRBD1 rests on TCRdb alone, since no DNA is present to check it. This CDR3 spans 16 amino acids. Germline V CDR1 and CDR2: KGHDR, SFDVKD.

The V and J genes are TRBV7-9 and TRBJ2-3; TCRdb returns TRBD1, unconfirmable since there is no DNA. CDR1 and CDR2 (germline): SEHNR, FQNEAQ (reference sequence). The length of the CDR3 is 14 residues. CDR3 amino acids: CASSLEGTKDTQYF.

The V call is TRBV29-1, the J call TRBJ1-1; lacking DNA, the TRBD1 call made by TCRdb goes unchecked. There are 14 residues in the CDR3. CDR1 SQVTM and CDR2 ANQGSEA come from the germline V gene. The CDR3 protein is CSVRPTRGVPEAFF.

The V gene is TRBV20-1, the J gene TRBJ2-3. CDR1 is DFQATT and CDR2 is SNEGSKA in the germline V gene (reference sequence). The CDR3 is 15 amino acids. CDR3 in amino acids: CSATHSSESTDTQYF.

The V and J genes are TRBV10-3 and TRBJ1-1; with no DNA, the TCRdb D assignment of TRBD1 cannot be verified. CDR3 length: 13 amino acids. Germline CDR1 and CDR2: ENHRY and SYGVKD. CDR3 amino acids: CAITRSRETEAFF.

The chain recombines TRBV20-1 with TRBJ1-5; TCRdb lists TRBD1, though no DNA is available to test this call. The CDR3 length is 16 residues. The germline V gene encodes CDR1 DFQATT and CDR2 SNEGSKA (reference sequence). The chain's CDR3 is CSAITGTGDSNQPQHF.

V gene TRBV18 combines with J gene TRBJ2-3; lacking DNA, the TRBD1 call made by TCRdb goes unchecked. The CDR3 spans 15 residues. Germline-derived CDR1 and CDR2 are KGHSH and LQKENI. The CDR3: CASSPLPGDTDTQYF.

The CDR3 reads CASSLNTAGETQYF. The chain joins TRBV5-1 to TRBJ2-5; with no DNA, the TCRdb D assignment of TRBD2 cannot be verified. The CDR3 spans 14 residues. CDR1 and CDR2 from the germline V gene are SGHRS and YFSETQ.

The chain links TRBV7-6 to TRBJ2-7; lacking DNA, the TRBD1 call made by TCRdb goes unchecked. Germline CDR1 reads SGHVS; CDR2 reads FNYEAQ. This CDR3 contains 16 residues. The CDR3 reads CASSSRGRSRSYEQYF.

V and J are TRBV6-5 and TRBJ2-7. This CDR3 spans 11 amino acids. Germline V gives CDR1 MNHEY, CDR2 SVGAGI. CDR3: CASSNRREQYF.

J is TRBJ1-6 and V is TRBV2. The CDR3 runs 14 residues. Germline V lookup: CDR1 SNHLY, CDR2 FYNNEI. CDR3 sequence reads: CASSEVGFDSPLHF.

The V call is TRBV25-1, the J call TRBJ2-2. Germline V gene data show CDR1 as MGHDK and CDR2 as SYGVNS. The CDR3 is made up of 12 amino acids. CDR3 in amino acids: CASSESVGELFF. Combining the CDR3 with reference TRBV25-1 and TRBJ2-2 gives the whole variable domain EADIYQTPRYLVIGTGKKITLECSQTMGHDKMYWYQQDPGMELHLIHYSYGVNSTEKGDLSSESTVSRIRTEHFPLTLESARPSHTSQYLCASSESVGELFFGEGSRLTVL.

The V and J genes are TRBV12-3 or TRBV12-4 and TRBJ2-1; the D gene TCRdb calls, TRBD2, cannot be checked with no DNA. The CDR3 covers 15 residues. The CDR3 spells CASIPMGLVSNEQFF.

The chain recombines TRBV7-9 with TRBJ2-1; TCRdb outputs TRBD1, but without DNA this stays unchecked. There are 14 residues in the CDR3. Germline CDR1 SEHNR, CDR2 FQNEAQ (reference sequence). CDR3 sequence: CASSPRQGDNEQFF.

This chain joins TRBV5-6 and TRBJ2-1; the D gene TCRdb calls, TRBD2, cannot be checked with no DNA. The CDR3 has 16 residues. Germline V gives CDR1 SGHDT, CDR2 YYEEEE. CDR3 loop: CASTRLAGVQKDEQFF. Complete variable domain (other parts from reference TRBV5-6 and TRBJ2-1): DAGVTQSPTHLIKTRGQQVTLRCSPKSGHDTVSWYQQALGQGPQFIFQYYEEEERQRGNFPDRFSGHQFPNYSSELNVNALLLGDSALYLCASTRLAGVQKDEQFFGPGTRLTVL.

This CDR3 reads CASRPTFKGSPLHF. The V gene is TRBV5-1, the J gene TRBJ1-6; lacking DNA, the TRBD1 call made by TCRdb goes unchecked. In germline, CDR1 is SGHRS, CDR2 YFSETQ. The CDR3 totals 14 residues.

The chain uses TRBV12-3 or TRBV12-4 and TRBJ1-2; the D call of TRBD1 rests on TCRdb alone, since no DNA is present to check it. The CDR3 sequence is 15 residues long. CDR3 in amino acids: CASSPPPGTGRDDTF.

The chain's CDR3 is CSAKRGRDEKLFF. This chain uses TRBV20-1 with TRBJ1-4. Germline-derived CDR1 and CDR2 are DFQATT and SNEGSKA (reference sequence). The CDR3 is 13 residues long.

The chain links TRBV6-1 to TRBJ1-5. The V gene's germline CDR1 is MNHNS and CDR2 SASEGT. CDR3 length: 12 amino acids. This chain's CDR3 is CASSESTLSQHF.

This rearrangement joins TRBV5-5 to TRBJ1-6. The germline V gene has CDR1 SGHKS and CDR2 YYEKEE (reference sequence). The CDR3 extends over 15 amino acids. The CDR3 is CASSHNDNTNSPLHF.

V and J are TRBV9 and TRBJ1-3. In germline, CDR1 is SGDLS, CDR2 YYNGEE. This CDR3 spans 14 amino acids. The CDR3 loop is CASSVSLSGNTIYF.

This rearrangement joins TRBV20-1 to TRBJ2-5; TCRdb's assignment of TRBD2 cannot be checked, as there is no DNA. The germline V gene has CDR1 DFQATT and CDR2 SNEGSKA (reference sequence). The CDR3 runs to 13 residues. CDR3 region: CSAEGEGQETQYF.

The chain is built from TRBV7-8 and TRBJ1-2. The germline V gene encodes CDR1 SGHVS and CDR2 FQNEAQ. The CDR3 has 13 amino acids. The CDR3 region is CASSTSRWDGYTF. Drawing the rest from reference TRBV7-8 and TRBJ1-2, the complete variable domain is GAGVSQSPRYKVAKRGQDVALRCDPISGHVSLFWYQQALGQGPEFLTYFQNEAQLDKSGLPSDRFFAERPEGSVSTLKIQRTQQEDSAVYLCASSTSRWDGYTFGSGTRLTVV.

The chain combines TRBV30 with TRBJ1-1; with no DNA, the TCRdb D assignment of TRBD1 cannot be verified. The germline V gene has CDR1 GTSNPN and CDR2 SVGIG (reference sequence). There are 14 residues in the CDR3. The CDR3 loop reads CAWTVGHLNTEAFF.

This chain connects TRBV9 to TRBJ2-7; TCRdb proposes TRBD1, but this gene call is untestable without DNA. Germline assignment: CDR1 SGDLS and CDR2 YYNGEE. The CDR3 is 15 amino acids. This CDR3 is CASSVRDRGPYEQYF.